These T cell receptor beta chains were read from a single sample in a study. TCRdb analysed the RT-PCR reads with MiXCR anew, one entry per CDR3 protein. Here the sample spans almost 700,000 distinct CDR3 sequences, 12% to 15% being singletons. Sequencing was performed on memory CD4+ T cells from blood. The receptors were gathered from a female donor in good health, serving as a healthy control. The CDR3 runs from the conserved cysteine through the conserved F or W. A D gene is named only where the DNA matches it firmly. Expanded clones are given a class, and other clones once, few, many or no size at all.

CDR3 DNA: TGTGCCATCGGAGGGGACCATCAACTCTCTGGAAACACCATATATTTT
CDR3 protein: CAIGGDHQLSGNTIYF
J gene: TRBJ1-3
D gene: NA
clone size: few
V gene: TRBV10-3

CDR3 DNA: TGTGCCAGCAGTGAAGACAGGGTAACCTACGAGCAGTACTTC
CDR3 protein: CASSEDRVTYEQYF
J gene: TRBJ2-7
D gene: NA
clone size: NA
V gene: TRBV2

CDR3 DNA: TGTGCCAGCAGCAAGACCGGATCACCCCTCCACTTT
CDR3 protein: CASSKTGSPLHF
J gene: TRBJ1-6
D gene: NA
clone size: NA
V gene: TRBV7-2

CDR3 DNA: TGTGCCAGCAGTTTATGGCAGGGGGGCACAGATACGCAGTATTTT
CDR3 protein: CASSLWQGGTDTQYF
J gene: TRBJ2-3
D gene: TRBD1
clone size: NA
V gene: TRBV27

CDR3 DNA: TGTGCCAGCAGTACGCGGGAGGCGGACACTGAAGCTTTCTTT
CDR3 protein: CASSTREADTEAFF
J gene: TRBJ1-1
D gene: NA
clone size: many
V gene: TRBV6-5

CDR3 DNA: TGCGCCAGCAGCTTACGACAGGGGGTGCAGTCCTACGAGCAGTACTTC
CDR3 protein: CASSLRQGVQSYEQYF
J gene: TRBJ2-7
D gene: TRBD1
clone size: NA
V gene: TRBV5-1

CDR3 DNA: TGTGCCAGCAGTTACAAGAGGGGGCTGTCTTTAGGTACTGAAGCTTTCTTT
CDR3 protein: CASSYKRGLSLGTEAFF
J gene: TRBJ1-1
D gene: TRBD1
clone size: NA
V gene: TRBV6-2/TRBV6-3

CDR3 DNA: TGTGCCACCAGTGATCCCCGACAGGGTGGCGGAGGAGGCGGCACCGGGGAGCTGTTTTTT
CDR3 protein: CATSDPRQGGGGGGTGELFF
J gene: TRBJ2-2
D gene: TRBD1
clone size: few
V gene: TRBV24-1

CDR3 DNA: TGTGCCAGCAGCCCTGGGGGGGAGGTTGAGCAGTTCTTC
CDR3 protein: CASSPGGEVEQFF
J gene: TRBJ2-1
D gene: TRBD2
clone size: few
V gene: TRBV7-7

CDR3 DNA: TGTGCCAGCAGCGTAGACGTGGGTGGAAACACCATATATTTT
CDR3 protein: CASSVDVGGNTIYF
J gene: TRBJ1-3
D gene: NA
clone size: NA
V gene: TRBV9

CDR3 DNA: TGTGCCAGCAGCCAGGCTAGCGGCCGTGAGGAGCAGTTCTTC
CDR3 protein: CASSQASGREEQFF
J gene: TRBJ2-1
D gene: TRBD2
clone size: NA
V gene: TRBV3-1

CDR3 DNA: TGTGCCAGCAGCTTAGTCGGGCAGGTGAGGGTAACAGAGACGCAGTATTTT
CDR3 protein: CASSLVGQVRVTETQYF
J gene: TRBJ2-3
D gene: NA
clone size: once
V gene: TRBV7-8

CDR3 DNA: TGTGCCAGCAGCTCCGAGCCTCACCTCCACTTT
CDR3 protein: CASSSEPHLHF
J gene: TRBJ1-6
D gene: NA
clone size: few
V gene: TRBV28

CDR3 DNA: TGCGCCAGCAGCCAAGATCGGAGAGCTGAGCGGGGCTACACCTTC
CDR3 protein: CASSQDRRAERGYTF
J gene: TRBJ1-2
D gene: NA
clone size: NA
V gene: TRBV4-3

CDR3 DNA: TGCAGCGTTGAAGATGGTGGACAGGGGAAGTACTTC
CDR3 protein: CSVEDGGQGKYF
J gene: TRBJ2-7
D gene: TRBD1
clone size: many
V gene: TRBV29-1

CDR3 DNA: TGCAGTGCCCGGACTAGCGGATTCAACTACAATGAGCAGTTCTTC
CDR3 protein: CSARTSGFNYNEQFF
J gene: TRBJ2-1
D gene: TRBD2
clone size: NA
V gene: TRBV20-1

CDR3 DNA: TGCAGTGCTAACCTAGGGACAGCGAACACTGAAGCTTTCTTT
CDR3 protein: CSANLGTANTEAFF
J gene: TRBJ1-1
D gene: TRBD1
clone size: NA
V gene: TRBV20-1

CDR3 DNA: TGCAGCGTCCGCGGGACAGGGGTCGCCGGGGAGCTGTTTTTT
CDR3 protein: CSVRGTGVAGELFF
J gene: TRBJ2-2
D gene: TRBD1
clone size: NA
V gene: TRBV29-1

CDR3 DNA: TGTGCCAGCAGCCCGGCGGCGAGCGGGCGCACAGATACGCAGTATTTT
CDR3 protein: CASSPAASGRTDTQYF
J gene: TRBJ2-3
D gene: NA
clone size: few
V gene: TRBV7-3

CDR3 DNA: TGTGCCAGGACCGGGACAGGGGTACGGACAGATACGCAGTATTTT
CDR3 protein: CARTGTGVRTDTQYF
J gene: TRBJ2-3
D gene: TRBD1
clone size: once
V gene: TRBV2

CDR3 DNA: TGTGCCTGGAGTGTACTTTCTGAAGCTTTCTTT
CDR3 protein: CAWSVLSEAFF
J gene: TRBJ1-1
D gene: NA
clone size: NA
V gene: TRBV30

CDR3 DNA: TGCGCCAGCAGCCAAGATAGGGCCAGGGGGCGCCCAGTTGGAAACACCATATATTTT
CDR3 protein: CASSQDRARGRPVGNTIYF
J gene: TRBJ1-3
D gene: TRBD1
clone size: few
V gene: TRBV4-3

CDR3 DNA: TGTGCCAGCTCACCCCGGAGCGGGGGAGAGACCCAGTACTTC
CDR3 protein: CASSPRSGGETQYF
J gene: TRBJ2-5
D gene: TRBD2
clone size: many
V gene: TRBV18